This T cell receptor beta chain was captured in a study of long-term antiretroviral therapy in people with HIV. Study overall: A decade or so separates the oldest specimens from the later 2015 immediate-ART recommendation.

It was version v3.0 of the immunoSEQ assay that was run at survey level. Sequencing targeted roughly 35,000-50,000 T-cell genomes per sample. TCRdb's table, derived via immunoSEQ multiplex PCR, lists solely in-frame clones and lacks some. The sample contains tens of thousands of clones, approximately 95% of which appear only once. The CDR3 length is 14 residues. V lost 7 bases and J 7 bases, leaving 20 bases between the germline ends. Germline-derived CDR1 and CDR2 are MGHDK and SYGVNS. This receptor was obtained from a man aged 45-60 years with HIV. The gene calls are TRBV25-1 and TRBJ2-7, with D maybe TRBD2 (6 bases). The source was unsorted PBMCs, collected 5.3 years after starting antiretroviral therapy. CDR3 region: CASTNSGTPGEQYF. Here the CDR3 DNA reads TGTGCCAGCACCAACTCCGGGACTCCGGGAGAGCAGTACTTC.